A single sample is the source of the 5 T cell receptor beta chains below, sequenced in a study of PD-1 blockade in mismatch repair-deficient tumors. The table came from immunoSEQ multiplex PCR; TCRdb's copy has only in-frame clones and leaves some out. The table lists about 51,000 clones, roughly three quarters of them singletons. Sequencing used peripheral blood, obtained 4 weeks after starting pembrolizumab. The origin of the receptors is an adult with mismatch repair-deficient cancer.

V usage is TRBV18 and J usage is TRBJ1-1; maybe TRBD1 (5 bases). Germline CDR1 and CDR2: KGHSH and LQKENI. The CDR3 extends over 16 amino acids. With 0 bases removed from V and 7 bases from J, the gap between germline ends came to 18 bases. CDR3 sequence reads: CASSPPWARGDNEAFF. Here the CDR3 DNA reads TGTGCCAGCTCACCACCGTGGGCCCGGGGGGATAATGAAGCTTTCTTT. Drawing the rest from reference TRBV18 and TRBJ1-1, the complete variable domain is NAGVMQNPRHLVRRRGQEARLRCSPMKGHSHVYWYRQLPEEGLKFMVYLQKENIIDESGMPKERFSAEFPKEGPSILRIQQVVRGDSAAYFCASSPPWARGDNEAFFGQGTRLTVV.

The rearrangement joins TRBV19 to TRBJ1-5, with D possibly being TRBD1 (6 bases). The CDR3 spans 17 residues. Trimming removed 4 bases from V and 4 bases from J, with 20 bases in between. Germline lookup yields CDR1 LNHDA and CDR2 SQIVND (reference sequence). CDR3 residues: CASSTGQGSSWNQPQHF. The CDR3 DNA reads TGTGCCAGTAGTACGGGGCAGGGGAGCTCCTGGAATCAGCCCCAGCATTTT.

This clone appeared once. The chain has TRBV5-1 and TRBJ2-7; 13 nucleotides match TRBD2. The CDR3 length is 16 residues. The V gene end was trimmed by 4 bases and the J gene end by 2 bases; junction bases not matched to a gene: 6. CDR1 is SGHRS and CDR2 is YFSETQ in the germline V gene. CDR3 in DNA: TGCGCCAGCAGCGGGGGACTAGCGGGATCCACCTACGAGCAGTACTTC. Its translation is CASSGGLAGSTYEQYF.

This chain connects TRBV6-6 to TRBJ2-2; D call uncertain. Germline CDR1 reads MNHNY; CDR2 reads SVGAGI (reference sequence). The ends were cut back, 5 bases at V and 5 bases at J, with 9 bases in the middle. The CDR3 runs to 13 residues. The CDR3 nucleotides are TGTGCCAGCAGTCTGATTGCAACCGGGGAGCTGTTTTTT. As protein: CASSLIATGELFF.

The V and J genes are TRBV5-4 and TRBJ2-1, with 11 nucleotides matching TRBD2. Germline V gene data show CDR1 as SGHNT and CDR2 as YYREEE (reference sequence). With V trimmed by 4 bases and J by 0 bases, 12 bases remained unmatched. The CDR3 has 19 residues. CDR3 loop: CASSTGFLAGGSSYNEQFF. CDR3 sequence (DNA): TGTGCCAGCAGCACGGGGTTCCTAGCGGGAGGTAGCTCCTACAATGAGCAGTTCTTC.